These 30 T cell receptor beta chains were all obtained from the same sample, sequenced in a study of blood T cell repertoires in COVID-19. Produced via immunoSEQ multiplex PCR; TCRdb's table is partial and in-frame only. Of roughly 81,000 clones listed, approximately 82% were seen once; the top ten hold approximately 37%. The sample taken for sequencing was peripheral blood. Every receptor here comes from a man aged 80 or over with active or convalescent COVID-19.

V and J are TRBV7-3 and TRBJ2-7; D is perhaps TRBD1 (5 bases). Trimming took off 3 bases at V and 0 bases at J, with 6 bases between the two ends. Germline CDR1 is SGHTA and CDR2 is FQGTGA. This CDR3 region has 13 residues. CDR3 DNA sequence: TGTGCCAGCAGCTTCGACAGCTCCTACGAGCAGTACTTC. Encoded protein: CASSFDSSYEQYF. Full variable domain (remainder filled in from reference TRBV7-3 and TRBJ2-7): GAGVSQTPSNKVTEKGKYVELRCDPISGHTALYWYRQSLGQGPEFLIYFQGTGAADDSGLPNDRFFAVRPEGSVSTLKIQRTERGDSAVYLCASSFDSSYEQYFGPGTRLTVT.

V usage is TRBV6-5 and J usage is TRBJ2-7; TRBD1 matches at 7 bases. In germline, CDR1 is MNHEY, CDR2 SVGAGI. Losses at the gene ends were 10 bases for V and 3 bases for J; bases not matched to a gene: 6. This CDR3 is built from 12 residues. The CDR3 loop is CATGQAVYEQYF. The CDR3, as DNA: TGTGCCACCGGACAGGCAGTCTACGAGCAGTACTTC.

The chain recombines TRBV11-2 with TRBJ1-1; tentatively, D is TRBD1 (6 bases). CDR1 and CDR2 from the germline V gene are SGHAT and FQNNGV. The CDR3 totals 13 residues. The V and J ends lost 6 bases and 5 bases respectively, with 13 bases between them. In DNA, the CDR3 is TGTGCCAGCAGGAGACAGGTTACGACTGAAGCTTTCTTT. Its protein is CASRRQVTTEAFF.

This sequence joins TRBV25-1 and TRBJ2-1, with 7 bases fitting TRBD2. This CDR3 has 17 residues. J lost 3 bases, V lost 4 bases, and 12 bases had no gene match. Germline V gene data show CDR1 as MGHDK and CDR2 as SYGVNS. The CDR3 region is CASSASVSGVIYNEQFF. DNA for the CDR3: TGTGCCAGCAGTGCGAGTGTAAGCGGGGTGATCTACAATGAGCAGTTCTTC. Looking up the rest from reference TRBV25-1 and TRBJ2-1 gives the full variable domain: EADIYQTPRYLVIGTGKKITLECSQTMGHDKMYWYQQDPGMELHLIHYSYGVNSTEKGDLSSESTVSRIRTEHFPLTLESARPSHTSQYLCASSASVSGVIYNEQFFGPGTRLTVL.

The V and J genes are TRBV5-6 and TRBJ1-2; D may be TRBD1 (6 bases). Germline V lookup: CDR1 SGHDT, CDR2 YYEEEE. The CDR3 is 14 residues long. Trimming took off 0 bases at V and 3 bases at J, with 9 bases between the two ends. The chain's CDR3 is CASSLEGGHYGYTF. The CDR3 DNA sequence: TGTGCCAGCAGCTTGGAGGGGGGGCACTATGGCTACACCTTC. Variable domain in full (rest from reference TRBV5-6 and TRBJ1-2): DAGVTQSPTHLIKTRGQQVTLRCSPKSGHDTVSWYQQALGQGPQFIFQYYEEEERQRGNFPDRFSGHQFPNYSSELNVNALLLGDSALYLCASSLEGGHYGYTFGSGTRLTVV.

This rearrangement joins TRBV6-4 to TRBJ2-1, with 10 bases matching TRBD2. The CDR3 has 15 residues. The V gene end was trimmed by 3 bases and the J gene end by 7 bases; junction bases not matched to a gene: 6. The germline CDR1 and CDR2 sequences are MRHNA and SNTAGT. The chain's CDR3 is CASSETISGGNEQFF. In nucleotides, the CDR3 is TGTGCCAGCAGTGAAACTATTAGCGGGGGGAATGAGCAGTTCTTC.

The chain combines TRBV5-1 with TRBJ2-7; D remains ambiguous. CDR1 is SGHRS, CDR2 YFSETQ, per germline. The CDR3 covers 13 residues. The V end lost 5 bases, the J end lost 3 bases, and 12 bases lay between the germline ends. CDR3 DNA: TGCGCCAGCAGGCAGACACCAGTCTACGAGCAGTACTTC. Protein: CASRQTPVYEQYF.

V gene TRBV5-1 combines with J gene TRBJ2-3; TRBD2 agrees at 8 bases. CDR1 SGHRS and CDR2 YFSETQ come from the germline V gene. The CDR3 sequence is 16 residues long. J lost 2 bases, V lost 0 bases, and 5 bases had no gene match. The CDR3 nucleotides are TGCGCCAGCAGCTTGGCGGGGACTAGGAACACAGATACGCAGTATTTT. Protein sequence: CASSLAGTRNTDTQYF.

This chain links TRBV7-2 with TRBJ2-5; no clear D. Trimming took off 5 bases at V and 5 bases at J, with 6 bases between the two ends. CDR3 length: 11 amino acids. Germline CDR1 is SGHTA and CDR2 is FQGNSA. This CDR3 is CASSPRETQYF. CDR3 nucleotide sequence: TGTGCCAGCAGCCCCAGGGAGACCCAGTACTTC.

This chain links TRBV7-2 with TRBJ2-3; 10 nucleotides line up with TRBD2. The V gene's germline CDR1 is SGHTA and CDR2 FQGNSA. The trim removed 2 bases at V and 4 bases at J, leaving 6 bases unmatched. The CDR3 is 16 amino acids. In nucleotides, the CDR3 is TGTGCCAGCAGCTTACGTCCAGCGGGGGGGCCAGATACGCAGTATTTT. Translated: CASSLRPAGGPDTQYF.

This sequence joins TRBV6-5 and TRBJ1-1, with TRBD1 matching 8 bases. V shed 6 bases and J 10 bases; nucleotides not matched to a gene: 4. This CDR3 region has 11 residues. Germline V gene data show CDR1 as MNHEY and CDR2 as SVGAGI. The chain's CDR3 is CASSSTGGAFF. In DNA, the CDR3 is TGTGCCAGCAGCTCCACAGGGGGAGCTTTCTTT.

The CDR3 sequence is CASKGTSGRGETQYF. CDR3 coding DNA: TGTGCCAGCAAAGGGACTAGCGGGAGGGGAGAGACCCAGTACTTC. V gene TRBV2 combines with J gene TRBJ2-5, with 16 bases lining up with TRBD2. The V segment lost 7 bases and the J segment 4 bases; nucleotides outside the gene matches: 3. This CDR3 is built from 15 residues. The germline gives CDR1 SNHLY, CDR2 FYNNEI.

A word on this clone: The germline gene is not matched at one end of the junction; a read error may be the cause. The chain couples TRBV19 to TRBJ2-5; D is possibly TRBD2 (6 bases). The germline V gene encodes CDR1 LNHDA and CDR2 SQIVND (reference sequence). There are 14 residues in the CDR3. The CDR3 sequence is CASSSTRGTLDWNF. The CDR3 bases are TGTGCCAGTAGTAGCACCCGTGGGACTTTGGATTGGAACTTC.

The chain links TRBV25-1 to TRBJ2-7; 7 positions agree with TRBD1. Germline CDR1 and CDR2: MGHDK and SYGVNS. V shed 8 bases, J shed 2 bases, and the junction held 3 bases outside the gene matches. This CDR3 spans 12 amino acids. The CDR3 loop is CASSGQTYEQYF. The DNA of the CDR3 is TGTGCCAGCTCGGGACAGACCTACGAGCAGTACTTC.

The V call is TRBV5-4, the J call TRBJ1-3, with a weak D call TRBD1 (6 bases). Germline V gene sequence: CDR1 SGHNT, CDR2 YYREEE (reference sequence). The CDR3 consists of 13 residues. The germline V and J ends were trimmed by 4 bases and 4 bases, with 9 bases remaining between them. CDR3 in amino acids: CASSRRGGNTIYF. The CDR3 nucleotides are TGTGCCAGCAGCCGCAGGGGCGGAAACACCATATATTTT.

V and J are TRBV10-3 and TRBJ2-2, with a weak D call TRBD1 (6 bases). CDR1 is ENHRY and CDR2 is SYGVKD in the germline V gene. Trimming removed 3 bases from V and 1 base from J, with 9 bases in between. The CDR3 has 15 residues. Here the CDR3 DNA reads TGTGCCATCAGTGATTCAGGGGTGAACACCGGGGAGCTGTTTTTT. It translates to CAISDSGVNTGELFF.

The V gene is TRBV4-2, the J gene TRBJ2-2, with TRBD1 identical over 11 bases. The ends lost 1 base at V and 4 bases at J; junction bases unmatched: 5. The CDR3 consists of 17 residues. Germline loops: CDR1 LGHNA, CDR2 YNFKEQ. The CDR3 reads CASSQVGTGGSTGELFF. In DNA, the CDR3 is TGTGCCAGCAGCCAAGTCGGGACAGGGGGGAGCACCGGGGAGCTGTTTTTT.

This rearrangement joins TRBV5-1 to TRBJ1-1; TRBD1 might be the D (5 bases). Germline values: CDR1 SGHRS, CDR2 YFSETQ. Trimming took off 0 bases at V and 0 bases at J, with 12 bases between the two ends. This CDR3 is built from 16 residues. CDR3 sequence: CASSLEQDRMNTEAFF. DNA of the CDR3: TGCGCCAGCAGCTTGGAACAGGATAGAATGAACACTGAAGCTTTCTTT.

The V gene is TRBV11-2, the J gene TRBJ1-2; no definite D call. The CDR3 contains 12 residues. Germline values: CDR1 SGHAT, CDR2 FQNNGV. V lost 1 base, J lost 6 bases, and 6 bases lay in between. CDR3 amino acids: CASSLVGDGYTF. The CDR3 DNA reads TGTGCCAGCAGCTTAGTCGGTGATGGCTACACCTTC.

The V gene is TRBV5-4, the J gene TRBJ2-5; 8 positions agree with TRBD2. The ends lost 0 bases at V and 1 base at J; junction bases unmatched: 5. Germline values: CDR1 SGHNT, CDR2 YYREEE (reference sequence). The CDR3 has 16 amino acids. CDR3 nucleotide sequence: TGTGCCAGCAGCTTGGCGGTAGCGGGGAGCCAAGAGACCCAGTACTTC. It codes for CASSLAVAGSQETQYF.

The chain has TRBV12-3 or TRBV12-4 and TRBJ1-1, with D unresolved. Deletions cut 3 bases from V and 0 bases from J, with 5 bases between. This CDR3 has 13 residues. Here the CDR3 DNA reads TGTGCCAGCAGTTTCTCCGTGAACACTGAAGCTTTCTTT. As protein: CASSFSVNTEAFF.

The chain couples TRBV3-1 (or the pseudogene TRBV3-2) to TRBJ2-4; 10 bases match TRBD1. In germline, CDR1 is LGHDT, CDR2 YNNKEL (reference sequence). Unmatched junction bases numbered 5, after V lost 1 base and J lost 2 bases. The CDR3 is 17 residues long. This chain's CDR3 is CASSQAGTGVTKNIQYF. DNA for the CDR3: TGTGCCAGCAGCCAAGCCGGGACAGGGGTGACCAAAAACATTCAGTACTTC.

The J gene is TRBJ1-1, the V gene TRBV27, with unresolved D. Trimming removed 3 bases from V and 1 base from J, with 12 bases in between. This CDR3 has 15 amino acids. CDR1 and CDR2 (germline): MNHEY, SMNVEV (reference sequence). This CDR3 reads CASSLGGWPNTEAFF. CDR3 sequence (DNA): TGTGCCAGCAGTTTGGGAGGCTGGCCGAACACTGAAGCTTTCTTT.

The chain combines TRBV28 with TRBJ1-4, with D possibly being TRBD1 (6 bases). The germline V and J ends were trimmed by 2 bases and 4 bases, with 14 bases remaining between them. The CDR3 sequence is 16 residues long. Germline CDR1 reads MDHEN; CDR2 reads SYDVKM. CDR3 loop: CASSLGGGAGNEKLFF. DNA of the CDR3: TGTGCCAGCAGTTTAGGGGGGGGCGCGGGTAATGAAAAACTGTTTTTT.

The CDR3 bases are TGTGCCAGCAGCCCCGGGACAGGGGTAGAGACCCAGTACTTC. Its protein product is CASSPGTGVETQYF. V gene TRBV4-2 combines with J gene TRBJ2-5, with TRBD1 matching 10 bases. Germline assignment: CDR1 LGHNA and CDR2 YNFKEQ. V dropped 4 bases and J dropped 4; count of bases not matched to a gene: 3. The CDR3 loop spans 14 amino acids.

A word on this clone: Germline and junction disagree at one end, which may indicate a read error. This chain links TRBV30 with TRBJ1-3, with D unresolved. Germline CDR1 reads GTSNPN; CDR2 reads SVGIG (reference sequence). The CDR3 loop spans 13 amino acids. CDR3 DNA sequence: TGTGCCTGGAGTTTGCGGTCTGGGAACACCATATATTTT. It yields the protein CAWSLRSGNTIYF. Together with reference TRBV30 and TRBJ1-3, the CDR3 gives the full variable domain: SQTIHQWPATLVQPVGSPLSLECTVEGTSNPNLYWYRQAAGRGLQLLFYSVGIGQISSEVPQNLSASRPQDRQFILSSKKLLLSDSGFYLCAWSLRSGNTIYFGEGSWLTVV.

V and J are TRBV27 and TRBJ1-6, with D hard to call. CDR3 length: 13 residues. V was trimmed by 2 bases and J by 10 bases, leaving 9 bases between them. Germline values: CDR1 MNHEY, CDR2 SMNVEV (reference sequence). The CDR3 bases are TGTGCCAGCAGTTTAGGCATTCAGTCACCCCTCCACTTT. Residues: CASSLGIQSPLHF.

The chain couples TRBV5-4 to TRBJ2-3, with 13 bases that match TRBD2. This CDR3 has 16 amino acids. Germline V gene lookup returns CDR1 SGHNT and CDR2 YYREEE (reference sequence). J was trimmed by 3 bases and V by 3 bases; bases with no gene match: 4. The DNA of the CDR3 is TGTGCCAGCAGCTCCGGACTAGCGGGAGATACAGATACGCAGTATTTT. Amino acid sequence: CASSSGLAGDTDTQYF.

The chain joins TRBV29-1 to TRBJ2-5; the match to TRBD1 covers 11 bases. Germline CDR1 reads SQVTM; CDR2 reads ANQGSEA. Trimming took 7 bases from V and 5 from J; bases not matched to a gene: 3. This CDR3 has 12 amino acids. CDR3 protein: CSADRGQETQYF. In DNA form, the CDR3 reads TGCAGCGCGGACAGGGGGCAGGAGACCCAGTACTTC.

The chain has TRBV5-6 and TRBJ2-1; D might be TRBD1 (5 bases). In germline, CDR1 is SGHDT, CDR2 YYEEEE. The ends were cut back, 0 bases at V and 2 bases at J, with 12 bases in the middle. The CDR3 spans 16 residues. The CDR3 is CASSLARAVPYNEQFF. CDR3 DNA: TGTGCCAGCAGCTTGGCCAGGGCCGTGCCCTACAATGAGCAGTTCTTC.